The rows below give T cell receptor beta chains drawn from one sample of a study of neoadjuvant anti-PD-1 for oral cavity cancer. Generated by immunoSEQ multiplex PCR, the TCRdb table keeps only in-frame clones and is missing some. This table has 68,000 or so clones, 70% to 90% appearing once. The specimen was PBMCs, collected after nivolumab (anti-PD-1) treatment. All receptors come from a person aged 35-79 years with oral cavity squamous cell carcinoma. CDR3s include the opening cysteine and the closing phenylalanine or tryptophan. The order of the fields is V gene, clone size, D gene, J gene, CDR3 DNA, CDR3 protein. D genes are given only for firm matches. Not all rows give a size; the values are once, few, many and, for expanded clones, a class.

TRBV4-2	NA	NA	TRBJ1-3	TGTGCCAGCAGCCAAGATCTGGGCCTTGGTGGAAACACCATATATTTT	CASSQDLGLGGNTIYF
TRBV28	few	NA	TRBJ1-3	TGTGCCAGCAGCCCCTTAAGGAGAAGCACCATATATTTT	CASSPLRRSTIYF
TRBV7-9	NA	TRBD2	TRBJ2-5	TGTGCCAGCAGCTTAGTGGCGGGAGGGCCTGGGATGGAGACCCAGTACTTC	CASSLVAGGPGMETQYF
TRBV6-5	NA	NA	TRBJ2-3	TGTGCCAGCAGTTACGGGAGTCGCACAGATACGCAGTATTTT	CASSYGSRTDTQYF
TRBV7-9	NA	NA	TRBJ1-2	TGTGCCAGCAGCTTAGCGGGCGCGGTCCCATCTGATGGCTACACCTTC	CASSLAGAVPSDGYTF
TRBV9	NA	TRBD1	TRBJ1-2	TGTGCCAGCAGCCCCCGCTACACAGGGGCCTATGGCTACACCTTC	CASSPRYTGAYGYTF
TRBV29-1	NA	NA	TRBJ1-2	TGCAGCGTTCAAAAGGTGGCTAACTATGGCTACACCTTC	CSVQKVANYGYTF
TRBV5-1	NA	NA	TRBJ2-7	TGCGCCAGCAGCCCTAATCCCGCAGGGGCGGGGGCCTACGAGCAGTACTTC	CASSPNPAGAGAYEQYF
TRBV5-1	NA	NA	TRBJ1-1	TGCGCCAGCAGCTTGGGGACAAGGAAATTAGAGGCTTTCTTT	CASSLGTRKLEAFF
TRBV6-5	NA	NA	TRBJ2-7	TGTGCCAGCAGAACAGGGTTCGACGAGCAGTACTTC	CASRTGFDEQYF
TRBV5-4	NA	TRBD2	TRBJ2-7	TGTGCCAGCAGCGCAGGACTAGCGGGGGCCTACGAGCAGTACTTC	CASSAGLAGAYEQYF
TRBV2	NA	TRBD2	TRBJ2-5	TGTGCCAGCAGCGGACTAGCGGAGACCCAGTACTTC	CASSGLAETQYF
TRBV15	NA	TRBD2	TRBJ2-1	TGTGCCACCAGCGTCGGACTAGCGGGAGGGAACATGGATGAGCAGTTCTTC	CATSVGLAGGNMDEQFF
TRBV2	NA	TRBD1	TRBJ2-1	TGTGCCAGCGAACGACAGGGGGCGGGTAATGAGCAGTTCTTC	CASERQGAGNEQFF
TRBV6-1	NA	TRBD2	TRBJ2-7	TGTGCCAGCTCTAGCGGGGCCTACGAGCAGTACTTC	CASSSGAYEQYF
TRBV28	NA	NA	TRBJ1-5	TGTGCCAGCAGTTTATCAGGTAATAGCAATCAGCCCCAGCATTTT	CASSLSGNSNQPQHF
TRBV7-9	NA	NA	TRBJ2-6	TGTGCCAGCAGCTTTATATCTGGGGCCAACGTCCTGACTTTC	CASSFISGANVLTF
TRBV6-5	NA	NA	TRBJ1-1	TGTGCCAGCAGTTACAAAGGGACAGCTTTCTTT	CASSYKGTAFF